The 26 T cell receptor beta chains listed next were all sequenced from one sample in a study of OX40 agonist ivuxolimab in advanced cancers. Sequenced by immunoSEQ multiplex PCR; TCRdb stores in-frame clones only, minus some. Among 68,000 or so clones listed, around four fifths were seen once. The material was CD4+ or CD8+ T cells sorted from blood, obtained in a trial of the OX40 agonist ivuxolimab. The receptor source for this set is an adult with an advanced solid tumor such as melanoma, head and neck, liver or kidney cancer.

The CDR3 DNA is TGTGCCACTGGGGGGCAGATGAACACTGAAGCTTTCTTT. Translation: CATGGQMNTEAFF. The J gene is TRBJ1-1, the V gene TRBV6-1; tentatively, D is TRBD1 (6 bases). The CDR3 is made up of 13 amino acids. V lost 10 bases, J lost 0 bases, and 12 bases lay in between. Germline CDR1 is MNHNS and CDR2 is SASEGT.

The chain employs TRBV29-1 and TRBJ2-7; the D gene could be TRBD1 or TRBD2 (5 bases each). V shed 5 bases and J shed 3 bases, with 11 bases lying between them. Germline values: CDR1 SQVTM, CDR2 ANQGSEA. This CDR3 is built from 12 residues. CDR3 nucleotide sequence: TGCAGCGTTCTTGGGGACGGCTACGAGCAGTACTTC. It translates to CSVLGDGYEQYF.

The chain couples TRBV7-9 to TRBJ2-3, with a weak D call TRBD2 (5 bases). CDR3 size: 14 residues. The germline V gene has CDR1 SEHNR and CDR2 FQNEAQ (reference sequence). The ends were cut back, 9 bases at V and 2 bases at J, with 15 bases in the middle. CDR3 residues: CASNERADTDTQYF. CDR3 bases: TGTGCCAGTAACGAGAGGGCGGACACAGATACGCAGTATTTT.

The CDR3 reads CAWSLRSTEAFF. As DNA, the CDR3 is TGTGCCTGGAGTCTAAGGAGCACTGAAGCTTTCTTT. This sequence joins TRBV30 and TRBJ1-1; D not certain. CDR3 length equals 12 residues. CDR1 GTSNPN and CDR2 SVGIG come from the germline V gene (reference sequence). Trimming took off 2 bases at V and 4 bases at J, with 8 bases between the two ends. Complete variable domain (other parts from reference TRBV30 and TRBJ1-1): SQTIHQWPATLVQPVGSPLSLECTVEGTSNPNLYWYRQAAGRGLQLLFYSVGIGQISSEVPQNLSASRPQDRQFILSSKKLLLSDSGFYLCAWSLRSTEAFFGQGTRLTVV.

This clone turned up a few times. The rearrangement joins TRBV18 to TRBJ1-5; D might be TRBD1 (5 bases). V was shortened by 3 bases and J by 1 base, with 10 bases between the two germline ends. This CDR3 spans 15 amino acids. CDR1 is KGHSH and CDR2 is LQKENI in the germline V gene. The CDR3 reads CASSPGTVSNQPQHF. In DNA, the CDR3 is TGTGCCAGCTCACCCGGGACTGTGAGCAATCAGCCCCAGCATTTT.

The rearrangement links TRBV23-1 to TRBJ1-5; 7 positions match TRBD1. TRBV23-1 is designated an ORF whose function remains uncertain. The CDR3 is made up of 18 amino acids. The V and J ends lost 0 bases and 0 bases, in that order; junction bases with no gene match: 8. The CDR3 DNA reads as TGCGCCAGCAGTCAATCATTAAGCGGGACAGTTAGCAATCAGCCCCAGCATTTT. Its protein is CASSQSLSGTVSNQPQHF.

This clone was counted a few times. CDR3 DNA: TGTGCCAGCAGCCAATTACGAGCCGGAAACACCATATATTTT. This translates into CASSQLRAGNTIYF. This chain links TRBV14 with TRBJ1-3, with D uncertain. Germline lookup yields CDR1 SGHDN and CDR2 FVKESK. Trimming left V 2 bases short and J 4 bases short, with 9 bases between. This CDR3 spans 14 amino acids.

The chain joins TRBV30 to TRBJ2-2; a possible D gene is TRBD2 (5 bases). The CDR3 has 13 residues. The V gene's germline CDR1 is GTSNPN and CDR2 SVGIG (reference sequence). The ends were cut back, 4 bases at V and 6 bases at J, with 12 bases in the middle. CDR3 sequence (DNA): TGTGCCTGGACTAGGGCTAGCCCCGGGGAGCTGTTTTTT. Its translation: CAWTRASPGELFF.

The CDR3 DNA reads as TGTGCCTGTTCGTTTATGGCTTACTCTGGAAACACCATATATTTT. Translation: CACSFMAYSGNTIYF. V usage is TRBV30 and J usage is TRBJ1-3; D gene unclear. The CDR3 loop spans 15 amino acids. Germline V gene data show CDR1 as GTSNPN and CDR2 as SVGIG (reference sequence). Trimming removed 6 bases at V and 0 bases at J, with 15 bases between.

This chain uses TRBV28 with TRBJ1-1; D perhaps matches TRBD1 (6 bases). The CDR3 is made up of 13 amino acids. Looked up from germline, CDR1 is MDHEN and CDR2 is SYDVKM. The V gene lost 1 base and the J gene lost 10 bases, with 13 bases spanning the gap. The CDR3 sequence: CASSLSRGTRAFF. The CDR3 DNA sequence: TGTGCCAGCAGTTTATCCCGTGGGACACGAGCTTTCTTT.

The chain joins TRBV5-6 to TRBJ2-3; TRBD2 might be the D (7 bases). Trimming removed 2 bases at V and 4 bases at J, with 20 bases between. The CDR3 has 17 amino acids. Per germline, CDR1 SGHDT and CDR2 YYEEEE. CDR3 region: CASSFLGGGPGADTQYF. As DNA, the CDR3 is TGTGCCAGCAGCTTCCTCGGCGGGGGCCCGGGTGCAGATACGCAGTATTTT.

The chain uses TRBV5-1 and TRBJ1-2; 8 nucleotides align to TRBD1. The CDR3 consists of 13 residues. The germline V gene encodes CDR1 SGHRS and CDR2 YFSETQ. Trimming removed 3 bases from V and 8 bases from J; junction bases left unmatched: 6. This CDR3 reads CASSSTGEGGYTF. The CDR3 DNA follows: TGCGCCAGCAGCTCGACAGGGGAAGGGGGCTACACCTTC. Supplemented by reference TRBV5-1 and TRBJ1-2, the full variable domain reads KAGVTQTPRYLIKTRGQQVTLSCSPISGHRSVSWYQQTPGQGLQFLFEYFSETQRNKGNFPGRFSGRQFSNSRSEMNVSTLELGDSALYLCASSSTGEGGYTFGSGTRLTVV.

This clone showed up many times. This chain links TRBV10-3 with TRBJ1-2; D remains ambiguous. The V gene lost 2 bases and the J gene lost 8 bases, with 15 bases spanning the gap. The CDR3 runs to 14 residues. Germline-derived CDR1 and CDR2 are ENHRY and SYGVKD. CDR3 amino acids: CAISEPPQVEGYTF. CDR3 nucleotides: TGTGCCATCAGTGAGCCGCCCCAAGTCGAGGGCTACACCTTC.

The chain has TRBV2 and TRBJ2-3; 7 nucleotides align to TRBD1. Germline V lookup: CDR1 SNHLY, CDR2 FYNNEI. Unmatched junction bases numbered 0, after V lost 6 bases and J lost 0 bases. The CDR3 loop spans 13 amino acids. The CDR3 here is CASRGQSTDTQYF. The DNA for the CDR3 is TGTGCCAGCAGGGGACAGAGCACAGATACGCAGTATTTT. Filled out from reference TRBV2 and TRBJ2-3, the complete variable domain reads EPEVTQTPSHQVTQMGQEVILRCVPISNHLYFYWYRQILGQKVEFLVSFYNNEISEKSEIFDDQFSVERPDGSNFTLKIRSTKLEDSAMYFCASRGQSTDTQYFGPGTRLTVL.

The gene calls are TRBV2 and TRBJ1-1, with a possible D match to TRBD1 (5 bases). The CDR3 is made up of 17 amino acids. Trimming took 6 bases from V and 0 from J, leaving 20 bases between them. CDR1 is SNHLY, CDR2 FYNNEI, per germline. CDR3 in DNA: TGTGCCAGCAGGGGAGGGCCAGGGAGGGGTATGAACACTGAAGCTTTCTTT. Amino acid sequence: CASRGGPGRGMNTEAFF.

This chain links TRBV4-2 with TRBJ2-5; D may be TRBD1 or TRBD2 (7 bases each). Between the trimmed V and J ends, which lost 3 bases and 4 bases, there was a span of 15 bases. The CDR3 has 15 amino acids. CDR1 is LGHNA, CDR2 YNFKEQ, per germline. DNA of the CDR3: TGTGCCAGCAGCCATCCCGACAGGGAGGGAGAGACCCAGTACTTC. Its protein product is CASSHPDREGETQYF.

V is TRBV28 and J is TRBJ2-1; TRBD2 matches 10 bases. This CDR3 has 15 amino acids. Germline trimming cut 6 bases from V and 2 bases from J; bases unmatched to any gene: 4. CDR1 is MDHEN and CDR2 is SYDVKM in the germline V gene. For the CDR3, the DNA is TGTGCCAGCAGAGCCAGCGGGAGGGCCTACAATGAGCAGTTCTTC. It translates to CASRASGRAYNEQFF.

The chain links TRBV28 to TRBJ1-2; D gene unclear. CDR3 size: 11 residues. The V gene lost 4 bases and the J gene lost 12 bases, with 12 bases spanning the gap. The V gene's germline CDR1 is MDHEN and CDR2 SYDVKM. Here the CDR3 reads CASSSSGYDTF. The CDR3 DNA is TGTGCCAGCAGTTCCTCCGGATACGACACCTTC.

The chain has TRBV6-1 and TRBJ1-3; 7 bases fit TRBD1. Germline CDR1 and CDR2: MNHNS and SASEGT. The CDR3 has 16 residues. V lost 0 bases and J lost 11; bases outside the gene matches: 13. The CDR3 DNA reads as TGTGCCAGCAGTGAAGCAAGGACAGGAGGCAGGGAGGCCATATATTTT. It yields the protein CASSEARTGGREAIYF.

The chain is built from TRBV14 and TRBJ2-3, with D possibly matching TRBD1 (5 bases). Between the trimmed V and J ends, which lost 5 bases and 6 bases, there was a span of 15 bases. Germline loops: CDR1 SGHDN, CDR2 FVKESK. The CDR3 totals 14 residues. This chain's CDR3 is CASSYRLPGDTQYF. The DNA for the CDR3 is TGTGCCAGCAGCTATCGGTTACCAGGGGATACGCAGTATTTT.

On this clone: Other nucleotide sequences from this sample produce the same CDR3. The V gene is TRBV10-1, the J gene TRBJ1-5; D unclear. The germline CDR1 and CDR2 sequences are WNHNN and SYGVQD (reference sequence). There are 13 residues in the CDR3. Trimming shortened V by 2 bases and J by 4 bases, and 6 bases separated the two germline ends. The CDR3 reads CASSETSNQPQHF. CDR3 nucleotide sequence: TGCGCCAGCAGTGAGACTTCTAATCAGCCCCAGCATTTT.

This clone has just a few counts. The gene calls are TRBV25-1 and TRBJ2-1; either TRBD1 or TRBD2 may supply D (5 bases each). The CDR3 contains 13 residues. V was cut by 5 bases and J by 15 bases, with 20 bases left in between. Germline V gives CDR1 MGHDK, CDR2 SYGVNS. CDR3 in amino acids: CASSYRDALGPFF. The CDR3 nucleotides are TGTGCCAGCAGTTACCGGGACGCCCTTGGTCCGTTCTTC.

The rearrangement joins TRBV21-1 to TRBJ2-3; the DNA was not compared with TRBD1, the D call given in the table. TRBV21-1 is a listed pseudogene. The CDR3 length is 15 residues. DNA of the CDR3: TGTGCCAGCAGCTTACAGGGGGCAGACACAGATACGCAGTATTTT. It codes for CASSLQGADTDTQYF.

CDR3 residues: CASRLTVTGELFF. CDR3 coding DNA: TGTGCCAGCAGGTTGACGGTTACCGGGGAGCTGTTTTTT. V and J are TRBV2 and TRBJ2-2; D unresolved. V was trimmed by 6 bases and J by 5 bases, leaving 10 bases between them. The CDR3 sequence is 13 residues long. From germline, CDR1 is SNHLY and CDR2 FYNNEI. The variable domain in full, with the rest retrieved from reference TRBV2 and TRBJ2-2, is EPEVTQTPSHQVTQMGQEVILRCVPISNHLYFYWYRQILGQKVEFLVSFYNNEISEKSEIFDDQFSVERPDGSNFTLKIRSTKLEDSAMYFCASRLTVTGELFFGEGSRLTVL.

The rearrangement uses TRBV19 and TRBJ2-7; D gene unclear. V shed 3 bases and J shed 3 bases, with 18 bases lying between them. This CDR3 region has 16 residues. Germline V gives CDR1 LNHDA, CDR2 SQIVND (reference sequence). CDR3 sequence reads: CASSIIHHPGYYEQYV. The CDR3 nucleotides are TGTGCCAGTAGTATCATACATCATCCAGGCTACTACGAGCAGTACGTC.

The V call is TRBV2, the J call TRBJ2-5; D unresolved. The CDR3 consists of 12 residues. CDR1 SNHLY and CDR2 FYNNEI come from the germline V gene. V lost 5 bases and J lost 4, with 8 bases in between. CDR3 nucleotides: TGTGCCAGCAGTCTTTCGTTAGAGACCCAGTACTTC. This sequence encodes CASSLSLETQYF.